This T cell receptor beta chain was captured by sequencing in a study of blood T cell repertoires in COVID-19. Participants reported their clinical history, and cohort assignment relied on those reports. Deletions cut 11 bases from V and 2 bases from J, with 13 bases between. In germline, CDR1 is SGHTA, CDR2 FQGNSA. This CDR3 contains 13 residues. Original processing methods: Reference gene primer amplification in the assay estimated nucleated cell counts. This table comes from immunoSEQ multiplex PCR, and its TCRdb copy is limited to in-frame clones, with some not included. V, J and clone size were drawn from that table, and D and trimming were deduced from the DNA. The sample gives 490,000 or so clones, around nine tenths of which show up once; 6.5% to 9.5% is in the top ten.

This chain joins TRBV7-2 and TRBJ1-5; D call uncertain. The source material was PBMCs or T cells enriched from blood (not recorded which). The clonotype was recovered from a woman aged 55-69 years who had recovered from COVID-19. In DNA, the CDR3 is TGTGCCTCCAGCGTCGACGGCAATCAGCCCCAGCATTTT. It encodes CASSVDGNQPQHF.